The clone carrying this T cell receptor beta chain was picked up many times. Its antigen is undetermined. The ends were cut back, 5 bases at V and 0 bases at J, with 8 bases in the middle. From germline, CDR1 is LGHNT and CDR2 FRNRAP. CDR3 length: 14 residues. This sample is drawn from a study of T cells after yellow fever vaccination. TCR cDNA, made by 5'RACE template switching, carried an added universal primer site and UMIs. TCRdb recomputed calls from the 5' RACE reads with MiXCR, one row per CDR3 protein. This table holds roughly 320,000 distinct CDR3 sequences, about 10% found once. Overall study results and limits: Booster sampling recovered most clones from primary vaccination (around 97% CD4, approximately 90% CD8).

The sequence derives from a young man who received the YFV17D yellow fever vaccine. This specimen consisted of CD4+ T cells sorted from PBMCs, obtained 45 days after the yellow fever booster vaccination. This chain uses TRBV12-5 with TRBJ2-1, with D uncertain. The CDR3 loop reads CASGLESSYNEQFF. The CDR3 DNA follows: TGTGCTAGTGGTCTAGAGAGCTCCTACAATGAGCAGTTCTTC.